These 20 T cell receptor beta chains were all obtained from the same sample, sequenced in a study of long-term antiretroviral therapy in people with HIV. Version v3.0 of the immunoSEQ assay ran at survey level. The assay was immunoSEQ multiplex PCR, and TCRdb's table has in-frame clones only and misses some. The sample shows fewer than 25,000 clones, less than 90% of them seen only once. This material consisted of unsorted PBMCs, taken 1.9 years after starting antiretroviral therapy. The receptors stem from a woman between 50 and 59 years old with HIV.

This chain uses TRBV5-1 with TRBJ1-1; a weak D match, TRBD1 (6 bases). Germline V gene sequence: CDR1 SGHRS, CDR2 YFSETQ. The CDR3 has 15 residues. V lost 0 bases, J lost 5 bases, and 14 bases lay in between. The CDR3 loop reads CASSLDRVGGTEAFF. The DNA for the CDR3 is TGCGCCAGCAGCTTGGACAGGGTTGGGGGGACTGAAGCTTTCTTT.

CDR3 DNA sequence: TGTGCCTGGGGGTCGGGTTGGCGGGGGACGCACGAGCAGTACTTC. It codes for CAWGSGWRGTHEQYF. V usage is TRBV30 and J usage is TRBJ2-7, with 7 nucleotides matching TRBD2. The trim removed 5 bases at V and 5 bases at J, leaving 15 bases unmatched. This CDR3 comprises 15 residues. Per the germline V gene, CDR1 is GTSNPN and CDR2 is SVGIG (reference sequence). Combining the CDR3 with reference TRBV30 and TRBJ2-7 gives the whole variable domain SQTIHQWPATLVQPVGSPLSLECTVEGTSNPNLYWYRQAAGRGLQLLFYSVGIGQISSEVPQNLSASRPQDRQFILSSKKLLLSDSGFYLCAWGSGWRGTHEQYFGPGTRLTVT.

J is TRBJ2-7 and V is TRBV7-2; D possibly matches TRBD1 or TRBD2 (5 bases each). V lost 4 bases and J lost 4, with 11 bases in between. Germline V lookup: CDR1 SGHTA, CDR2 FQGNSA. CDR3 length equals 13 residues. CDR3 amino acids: CASSSSWGYEQYF. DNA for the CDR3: TGTGCCAGCAGCTCGAGTTGGGGGTACGAGCAGTACTTC. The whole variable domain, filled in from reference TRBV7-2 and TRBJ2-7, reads GAGVSQSPSNKVTEKGKDVELRCDPISGHTALYWYRQSLGQGLEFLIYFQGNSAPDKSGLPSDRFSAERTGGSVSTLTIQRTQQEDSAVYLCASSSSWGYEQYFGPGTRLTVT.

The CDR3 region is CAWSVAGQETQYF. In nucleotides, the CDR3 is TGTGCCTGGAGTGTGGCGGGCCAAGAGACCCAGTACTTC. The chain carries TRBV30 and TRBJ2-5; TRBD2 might be the D (5 bases). The germline V gene encodes CDR1 GTSNPN and CDR2 SVGIG (reference sequence). The germline V and J ends were trimmed by 0 bases and 1 base, with 6 bases remaining between them. CDR3 length: 13 residues.

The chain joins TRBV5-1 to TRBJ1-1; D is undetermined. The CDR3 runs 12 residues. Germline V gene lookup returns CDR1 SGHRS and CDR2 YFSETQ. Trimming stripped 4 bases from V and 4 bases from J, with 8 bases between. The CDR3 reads CASSQKVTEAFF. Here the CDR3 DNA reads TGCGCCAGCAGCCAGAAAGTCACTGAAGCTTTCTTT.

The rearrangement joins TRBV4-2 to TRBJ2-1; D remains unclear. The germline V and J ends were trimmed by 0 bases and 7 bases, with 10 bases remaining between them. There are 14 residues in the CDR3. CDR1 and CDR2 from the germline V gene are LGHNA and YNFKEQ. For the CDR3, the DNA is TGTGCCAGCAGCCAAGAGAAATACGGGAATGAGCAGTTCTTC. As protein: CASSQEKYGNEQFF.

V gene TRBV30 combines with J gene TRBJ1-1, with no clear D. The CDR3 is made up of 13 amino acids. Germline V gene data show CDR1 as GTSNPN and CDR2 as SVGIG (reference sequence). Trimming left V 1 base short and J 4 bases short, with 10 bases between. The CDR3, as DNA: TGTGCCTGGAGTGACCAAAGCGGCACTGAAGCTTTCTTT. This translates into CAWSDQSGTEAFF.

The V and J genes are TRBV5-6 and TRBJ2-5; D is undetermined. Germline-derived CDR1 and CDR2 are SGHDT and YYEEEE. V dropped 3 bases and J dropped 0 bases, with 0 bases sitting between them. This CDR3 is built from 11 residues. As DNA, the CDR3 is TGTGCCAGCAGCTACCAAGAGACCCAGTACTTC. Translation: CASSYQETQYF. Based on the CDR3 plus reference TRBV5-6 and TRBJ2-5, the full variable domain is DAGVTQSPTHLIKTRGQQVTLRCSPKSGHDTVSWYQQALGQGPQFIFQYYEEEERQRGNFPDRFSGHQFPNYSSELNVNALLLGDSALYLCASSYQETQYFGPGTRLLVL.

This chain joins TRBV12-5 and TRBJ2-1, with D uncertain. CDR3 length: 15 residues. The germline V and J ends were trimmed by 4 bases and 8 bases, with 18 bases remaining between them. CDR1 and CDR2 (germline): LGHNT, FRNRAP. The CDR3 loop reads CASGWEALRQHEQFF. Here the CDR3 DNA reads TGTGCTAGTGGTTGGGAAGCCCTTCGGCAACATGAGCAGTTCTTC. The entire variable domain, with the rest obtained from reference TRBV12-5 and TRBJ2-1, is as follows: DARVTQTPRHKVTEMGQEVTMRCQPILGHNTVFWYRQTMMQGLELLAYFRNRAPLDDSGMPKDRFSAEMPDATLATLKIQPSEPRDSAVYFCASGWEALRQHEQFFGPGTRLTVL.

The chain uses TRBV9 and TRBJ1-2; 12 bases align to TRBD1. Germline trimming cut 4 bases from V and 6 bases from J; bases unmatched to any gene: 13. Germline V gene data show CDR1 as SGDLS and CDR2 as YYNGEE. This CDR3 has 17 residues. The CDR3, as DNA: TGTGCCAGCAGCTCCGGGACAGGGGGCACTAGGGGGGATGGCTACACCTTC. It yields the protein CASSSGTGGTRGDGYTF.

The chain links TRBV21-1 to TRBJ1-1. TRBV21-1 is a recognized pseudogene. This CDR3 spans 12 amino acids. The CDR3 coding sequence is TGTGCCAGCCTCTTTCTGGACACTGAAGCTTTCTTT. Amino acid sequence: CASLFLDTEAFF.

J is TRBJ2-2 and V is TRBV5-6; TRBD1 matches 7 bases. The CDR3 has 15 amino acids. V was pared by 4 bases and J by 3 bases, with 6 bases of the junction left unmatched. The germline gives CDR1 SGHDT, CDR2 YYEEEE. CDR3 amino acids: CASSQDRVDTGELFF. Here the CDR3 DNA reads TGTGCCAGCAGCCAAGACAGGGTGGACACCGGGGAGCTGTTTTTT.

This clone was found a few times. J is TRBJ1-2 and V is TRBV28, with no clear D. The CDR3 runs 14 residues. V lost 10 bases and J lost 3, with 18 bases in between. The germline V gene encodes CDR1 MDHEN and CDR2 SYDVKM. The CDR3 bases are TGTGCCACCTCGTTAAGGGTAGCGGACTATGGCTACACCTTC. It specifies CATSLRVADYGYTF.

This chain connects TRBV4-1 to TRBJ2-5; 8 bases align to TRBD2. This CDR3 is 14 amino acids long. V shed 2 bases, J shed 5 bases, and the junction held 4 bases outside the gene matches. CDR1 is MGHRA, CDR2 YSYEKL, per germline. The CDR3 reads CASSQRLAYETQYF. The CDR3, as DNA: TGCGCCAGCAGCCAACGACTAGCGTACGAGACCCAGTACTTC.

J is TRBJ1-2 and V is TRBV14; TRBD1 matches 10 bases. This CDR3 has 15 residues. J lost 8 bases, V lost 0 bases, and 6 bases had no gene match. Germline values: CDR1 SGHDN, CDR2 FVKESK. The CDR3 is CASSQERDRGRGYTF. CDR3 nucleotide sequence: TGTGCCAGCAGCCAAGAACGGGACAGGGGCAGAGGCTACACCTTC.

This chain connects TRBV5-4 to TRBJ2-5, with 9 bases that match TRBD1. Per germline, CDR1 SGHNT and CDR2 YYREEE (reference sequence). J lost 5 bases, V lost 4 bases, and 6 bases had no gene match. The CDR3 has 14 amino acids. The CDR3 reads CASSQDDRGETQYF. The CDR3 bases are TGTGCCAGCAGCCAGGACGACAGGGGGGAGACCCAGTACTTC. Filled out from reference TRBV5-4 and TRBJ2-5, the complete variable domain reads ETGVTQSPTHLIKTRGQQVTLRCSSQSGHNTVSWYQQALGQGPQFIFQYYREEENGRGNFPPRFSGLQFPNYSSELNVNALELDDSALYLCASSQDDRGETQYFGPGTRLLVL.

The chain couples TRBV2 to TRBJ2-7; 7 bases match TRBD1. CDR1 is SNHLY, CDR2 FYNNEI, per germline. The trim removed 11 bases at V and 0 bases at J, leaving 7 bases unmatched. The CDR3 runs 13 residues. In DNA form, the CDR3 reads TGTGCCGTAAAAAGGGACAGCTCCTACGAGCAGTACTTC. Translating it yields CAVKRDSSYEQYF.

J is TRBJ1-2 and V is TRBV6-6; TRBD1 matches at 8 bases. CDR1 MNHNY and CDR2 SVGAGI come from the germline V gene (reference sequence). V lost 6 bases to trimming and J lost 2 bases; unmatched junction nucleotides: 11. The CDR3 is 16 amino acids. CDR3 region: CASSLPDREENYGYTF. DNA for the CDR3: TGTGCCAGCAGCCTACCGGACAGGGAAGAAAACTATGGCTACACCTTC.

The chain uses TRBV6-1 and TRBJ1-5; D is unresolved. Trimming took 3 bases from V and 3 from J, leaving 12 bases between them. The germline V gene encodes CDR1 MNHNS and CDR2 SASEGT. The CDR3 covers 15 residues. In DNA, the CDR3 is TGTGCCAGCAGTGACAGTTCCGCCTACAATCAGCCCCAGCATTTT. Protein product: CASSDSSAYNQPQHF.

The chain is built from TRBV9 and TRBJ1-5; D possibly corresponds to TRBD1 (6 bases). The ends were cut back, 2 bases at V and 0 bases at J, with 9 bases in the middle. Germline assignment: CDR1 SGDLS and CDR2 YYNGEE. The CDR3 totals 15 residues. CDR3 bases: TGTGCCAGCAGCGTCCAGGGGAATAGCAATCAGCCCCAGCATTTT. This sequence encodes CASSVQGNSNQPQHF. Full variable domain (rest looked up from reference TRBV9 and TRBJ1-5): DSGVTQTPKHLITATGQRVTLRCSPRSGDLSVYWYQQSLDQGLQFLIQYYNGEERAKGNILERFSAQQFPDLHSELNLSSLELGDSALYFCASSVQGNSNQPQHFGDGTRLSIL.